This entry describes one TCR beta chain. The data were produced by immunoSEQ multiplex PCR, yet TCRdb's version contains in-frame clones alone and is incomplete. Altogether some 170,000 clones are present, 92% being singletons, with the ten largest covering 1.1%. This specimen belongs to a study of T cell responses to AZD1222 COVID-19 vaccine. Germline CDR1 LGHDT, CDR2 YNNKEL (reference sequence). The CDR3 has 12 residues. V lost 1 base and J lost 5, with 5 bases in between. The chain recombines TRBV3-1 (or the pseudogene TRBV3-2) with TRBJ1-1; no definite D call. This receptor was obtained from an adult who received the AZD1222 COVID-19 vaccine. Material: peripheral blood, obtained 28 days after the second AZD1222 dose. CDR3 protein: CASSQVGTEAFF. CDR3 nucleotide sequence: TGTGCCAGCAGCCAAGTCGGGACTGAAGCTTTCTTT.